This T cell receptor (beta chain) was found in a study of blood T cell repertoires in COVID-19. Which cohort a participant joined came from the clinical history participants gave. Here immunoSEQ multiplex PCR was the method, and the copy in TCRdb shows in-frame clones only, minus some. The data show more than 150,000 clones, about 80% seen once. The V gene's germline CDR1 is SGHTA and CDR2 FQGNSA. Trimming left V 4 bases short and J 2 bases short, with 11 bases between. The CDR3 runs to 14 residues. The TCR sequence derives from a man in his fifties or sixties who had been exposed to COVID-19. The chain employs TRBV7-2 and TRBJ1-1; the D is unclear. Material: PBMCs or T cells enriched from blood (not recorded which). The CDR3 loop is CASSWAGPNTEAFF. For the CDR3, the DNA is TGTGCCAGCAGCTGGGCCGGCCCTAACACTGAAGCTTTCTTT.